The following is a T cell receptor beta chain sequence with its context. The data were obtained in a study of blood T cell repertoires in COVID-19. Study summary: T cells, B-cell-depleted T cells, or PBMCs provided the cDNA or gDNA that served as material.

This CDR3 contains 15 residues. The ends were cut back, 2 bases at V and 0 bases at J, with 8 bases in the middle. Germline assignment: CDR1 MGHRA and CDR2 YSYEKL. Here immunoSEQ multiplex PCR was the method, and the copy in TCRdb shows in-frame clones only, minus some. The sample yields around 150,000 clones, 84% seen once. The sequenced sample consisted of peripheral blood. The J gene is TRBJ1-5, the V gene TRBV4-1; unclear D gene. The receptor comes from a woman aged 45-60 years in a cohort sampled during active or convalescent COVID-19. CDR3 protein: CASSQRQNSNQPQHF. The DNA of the CDR3 is TGCGCCAGCAGCCAACGACAAAATAGCAATCAGCCCCAGCATTTT.